The 21 T cell receptor beta chains below were found in one sample sequenced in a study of cytomegalovirus exposure and HLA in healthy donors. In the PCR, 60 Vbeta and 13 Jbeta primers were used. TCRdb keeps only in-frame clones here, not all; method: immunoSEQ multiplex PCR. This table has over 200,000 clones, almost 85% appearing once. Sequenced material: PBMCs. These receptors all come from a middle-aged woman in good health and CMV-seronegative.

This chain links TRBV2 with TRBJ1-1, with a possible D match to TRBD1 (5 bases). The CDR3 totals 14 residues. V lost 5 bases and J lost 4, with 14 bases in between. The germline gives CDR1 SNHLY, CDR2 FYNNEI. The CDR3 bases are TGTGCCAGCAGTTCGACAGAGGGAGGCACTGAAGCTTTCTTT. As protein: CASSSTEGGTEAFF.

The chain links TRBV29-1 to TRBJ2-5; the match to TRBD1 covers 9 bases. The germline CDR1 and CDR2 sequences are SQVTM and ANQGSEA. The CDR3 contains 16 residues. J gave up 5 bases and V 4 bases, and 14 bases lay outside the gene matches. In DNA, the CDR3 is TGCAGCGTTGTCGGTTCGAGGGACAGGGTTACGGAGACCCAGTACTTC. The encoded protein is CSVVGSRDRVTETQYF.

The chain carries TRBV6-1 and TRBJ1-5; a weak D match, TRBD1 (5 bases). This CDR3 is built from 14 residues. Germline-derived CDR1 and CDR2 are MNHNS and SASEGT. With 4 bases removed from V and 7 bases from J, the gap between germline ends came to 14 bases. The CDR3 loop is CASSAWGPRQPQHF. CDR3 bases: TGTGCCAGCAGTGCCTGGGGCCCGAGGCAGCCCCAGCATTTT.

CDR3 in amino acids: CASKMGGTEAFF. Written as DNA, the CDR3 is TGTGCCAGCAAAATGGGAGGCACTGAAGCTTTCTTT. The gene calls are TRBV6-5 and TRBJ1-1; D is uncertain. Trimming left V 7 bases short and J 4 bases short, with 10 bases between. Germline-derived CDR1 and CDR2 are MNHEY and SVGAGI. This CDR3 has 12 residues.

This clone was seen only once. The V and J genes are TRBV28 and TRBJ1-2; D is unresolved. Germline V gene lookup returns CDR1 MDHEN and CDR2 SYDVKM. CDR3 size: 13 residues. The V end was cut by 7 bases, the J end by 4 bases, with 13 bases between. CDR3 DNA sequence: TGTGCCAGCACCACACCCCAGATCTATGGCTACACCTTC. This sequence encodes CASTTPQIYGYTF.

This clone was counted only a few times. The genes are TRBV5-1 and TRBJ2-2, with 7 bases lining up with TRBD1. V gave up 9 bases and J gave up 0 bases; unmatched junction bases: 5. CDR1 and CDR2 from the germline V gene are SGHRS and YFSETQ. The CDR3 runs to 14 residues. CDR3 loop: CATQGQSNTGELFF. CDR3 bases: TGCGCCACCCAGGGACAGTCGAACACCGGGGAGCTGTTTTTT.

Note on this clone: A read error may produce the germline difference seen at one junction end. This sequence joins TRBV7-7 and TRBJ2-3; TRBD2 agrees at 10 bases. This CDR3 has 15 residues. CDR1 is SSHAT and CDR2 is FNYEAQ in the germline V gene (reference sequence). The chain's CDR3 is CASSLGGLAADTQYF. In DNA, the CDR3 is TGTGCTAGCAGCTTAGGTGGACTAGCGGCAGATACGCAGTATTTT.

This chain uses TRBV28 with TRBJ2-7, with 10 nucleotides matching TRBD1. In germline, CDR1 is MDHEN, CDR2 SYDVKM. There are 13 residues in the CDR3. After removal of 4 bases from V and 6 bases from J, the junction contained 3 bases not matched to a gene. In DNA, the CDR3 is TGTGCCAGCAGTTGGACAGGGGGGATCGAGCAGTACTTC. This gives the protein CASSWTGGIEQYF.

This clone was seen a few times. V usage is TRBV6-5 and J usage is TRBJ2-7; a possible D gene is TRBD1 (5 bases). Germline V CDR1 and CDR2: MNHEY, SVGAGI. The CDR3 spans 14 residues. Trimming pared 0 bases from V and 7 bases from J, leaving 13 bases between. The CDR3 loop reads CASSYSKRSGEQYF. The CDR3 coding sequence is TGTGCCAGCAGTTACTCGAAAAGGTCAGGGGAGCAGTACTTC.

J is TRBJ2-1 and V is TRBV10-3; 9 nucleotides match TRBD2. Per germline, CDR1 ENHRY and CDR2 SYGVKD. The V gene end was trimmed by 0 bases and the J gene end by 9 bases; junction bases not matched to a gene: 6. The CDR3 runs 15 residues. CDR3 region: CAISESAAGGSEQFF. The DNA for the CDR3 is TGTGCCATCAGTGAGTCGGCGGCGGGGGGGAGTGAGCAGTTCTTC.

This rearrangement joins TRBV7-6 to TRBJ2-5; 8 bases agree with TRBD1. Germline trimming cut 7 bases from V and 5 bases from J; bases unmatched to any gene: 12. Germline CDR1 is SGHVS and CDR2 is FNYEAQ. There are 15 residues in the CDR3. CDR3 in DNA: TGTGCCAGCACCCCCTCACAGGGGGAGGAGGAGACCCAGTACTTC. Its protein is CASTPSQGEEETQYF.

This CDR3 reads CASTDSGTEQFF. In nucleotides, the CDR3 is TGTGCCAGCACGGATAGCGGGACTGAGCAGTTCTTC. The rearrangement uses TRBV6-5 and TRBJ2-1, with TRBD2 matching 8 bases. The CDR3 runs 12 residues. V gave up 7 bases and J gave up 9 bases; unmatched junction bases: 5. The germline V gene has CDR1 MNHEY and CDR2 SVGAGI.

The V and J genes are TRBV28 and TRBJ2-5, with 7 positions matching TRBD1. CDR1 MDHEN and CDR2 SYDVKM come from the germline V gene. J gave up 1 base and V 6 bases, and 8 bases lay outside the gene matches. This CDR3 contains 15 residues. The CDR3 sequence: CASRVEQGPQETQYF. For the CDR3, the DNA is TGTGCCAGCAGGGTAGAACAGGGGCCCCAAGAGACCCAGTACTTC. Drawing the rest from reference TRBV28 and TRBJ2-5, the complete variable domain is DVKVTQSSRYLVKRTGEKVFLECVQDMDHENMFWYRQDPGLGLRLIYFSYDVKMKEKGDIPEGYSVSREKKERFSLILESASTNQTSMYLCASRVEQGPQETQYFGPGTRLLVL.

The chain couples TRBV6-1 to TRBJ2-7; D not resolved. Germline CDR1 and CDR2: MNHNS and SASEGT. The CDR3 is made up of 15 amino acids. V was clipped by 3 bases and J by 3 bases, with 15 bases between them. The CDR3 is CASSEMVEPFYEQYF. The CDR3 region has the DNA TGTGCCAGCAGTGAGATGGTAGAGCCTTTCTACGAGCAGTACTTC.

This clone was observed a handful of times. The chain is built from TRBV19 and TRBJ1-5; tentative D call: TRBD1 (5 bases). CDR1 LNHDA and CDR2 SQIVND come from the germline V gene (reference sequence). Trimming took off 5 bases at V and 0 bases at J, with 11 bases between the two ends. The CDR3 totals 15 residues. The DNA for the CDR3 is TGTGCCAGTAGTGACGCGGGGGGTAGCAATCAGCCCCAGCATTTT. Its translation: CASSDAGGSNQPQHF.

The rearrangement joins TRBV7-6 to TRBJ1-2, with 7 bases lining up with TRBD1. Germline V gene data show CDR1 as SGHVS and CDR2 as FNYEAQ. V dropped 1 base and J dropped 6; count of bases not matched to a gene: 8. This CDR3 is 15 amino acids long. CDR3 amino acids: CASSLVSGGVNGYTF. In DNA, the CDR3 is TGTGCCAGCAGCTTAGTTTCAGGGGGTGTCAATGGCTACACCTTC.

Only a few counts were recorded for this clone. The V and J genes are TRBV4-2 and TRBJ1-3; D is ambiguous. This CDR3 contains 15 residues. Germline V CDR1 and CDR2: LGHNA, YNFKEQ. With 1 base removed from V and 3 bases from J, the gap between germline ends came to 10 bases. CDR3 residues: CASSQAVPRGNTIYF. The CDR3 coding sequence is TGTGCCAGCAGCCAAGCAGTCCCCCGTGGAAACACCATATATTTT.

The chain recombines TRBV7-6 with TRBJ2-5; D gene uncertain. This CDR3 region has 13 residues. CDR1 SGHVS and CDR2 FNYEAQ come from the germline V gene. V lost 5 bases and J 5 bases, leaving 12 bases between the germline ends. The CDR3 nucleotides read TGTGCCAGCAGCCCCTATTCCGGTGAGACCCAGTACTTC. Protein product: CASSPYSGETQYF.

The V call is TRBV29-1, the J call TRBJ2-5; 8 positions match TRBD2. Germline V gene sequence: CDR1 SQVTM, CDR2 ANQGSEA. This CDR3 comprises 15 residues. V dropped 6 bases and J dropped 5; count of bases not matched to a gene: 14. The CDR3 bases are TGCAGCGTGCGACCGGGGGGGCCAGCGGCGGAGACCCAGTACTTC. Protein product: CSVRPGGPAAETQYF.

The chain has TRBV19 and TRBJ1-2; D gene ambiguous. Trimming shortened V by 2 bases and J by 5 bases, and 15 bases separated the two germline ends. Germline loops: CDR1 LNHDA, CDR2 SQIVND (reference sequence). This CDR3 is 15 amino acids long. CDR3 amino acids: CASSISGFLGYGYTF. CDR3 bases: TGTGCCAGTAGTATATCGGGGTTTTTGGGGTATGGCTACACCTTC.

The rearrangement links TRBV18 to TRBJ2-7, with D possibly TRBD2 on 5 matching bases. Germline V gene sequence: CDR1 KGHSH, CDR2 LQKENI. The CDR3 consists of 13 residues. V lost 2 bases to trimming and J lost 5 bases, with 10 bases between them. CDR3 DNA sequence: TGTGCCAGCTCACCAGGGCTCGGGAACGAGCAGTACTTC. Translated: CASSPGLGNEQYF.